These 12 T cell receptor beta chains share one sample of origin, sequenced in a study of T-cell reconstitution after alpha-beta-depleted transplantation in children. Preparing the TCRbeta library involved the use of unique molecular identifiers. TCRdb called the PCR reads again in MiXCR, with one record for every CDR3 protein. This sample has 610,000 or so distinct CDR3 sequences, with 27% found just once. The specimen was PBMCs, collected before TCRalphabeta/CD19-depleted stem cell transplant. These receptors were obtained from a boy in the first two years of life with Wiskott-Aldrich syndrome, due to receive a stem cell transplant.

This clonotype was counted only a few times. The V call is TRBV10-2, the J call TRBJ2-7, with TRBD2 matching 12 bases. Germline trimming cut 2 bases from V and 2 bases from J; bases unmatched to any gene: 10. The CDR3 totals 18 residues. Germline V gene data show CDR1 as WSHSY and CDR2 as SAAADI. The CDR3 loop reads CASSERALAGGGTYEQYF. The CDR3 DNA is TGCGCCAGCAGTGAGAGGGCACTAGCGGGAGGAGGGACCTACGAGCAGTACTTC.

This clonotype was seen more than once but under ten times. The V and J genes are TRBV12-3 or TRBV12-4 and TRBJ1-1; TRBD1 agrees at 9 bases. Germline trimming cut 5 bases from V and 2 bases from J; bases unmatched to any gene: 6. The CDR3 extends over 15 amino acids. The DNA of the CDR3 is TGTGCCAGCAGTATATACAGGGGGCGAAACACTGAAGCTTTCTTT. The encoded protein is CASSIYRGRNTEAFF.

There are a few counts of this clonotype. The rearrangement joins TRBV20-1 to TRBJ1-1; D remains ambiguous. The CDR3 sequence is 14 residues long. CDR1 is DFQATT and CDR2 is SNEGSKA in the germline V gene (reference sequence). Deletions cut 1 base from V and 3 bases from J, with 12 bases between. CDR3 in amino acids: CSARGGPRDTEAFF. The CDR3, as DNA: TGCAGTGCTAGAGGGGGTCCTAGGGACACTGAAGCTTTCTTT.

The J gene is TRBJ2-1, the V gene TRBV29-1; maybe TRBD1 (7 bases). V lost 4 bases and J lost 15, with 16 bases in between. There are 11 residues in the CDR3. Germline V gives CDR1 SQVTM, CDR2 ANQGSEA. The CDR3 bases are TGCAGCGTTGTTTGGGGGGACAGACGGTTCTTC. It translates to CSVVWGDRRFF.

In this sample, this clonotype turned up once. The chain links TRBV27 to TRBJ2-1; possibly TRBD1 or TRBD2 for D (6 bases each). This CDR3 has 13 residues. From germline, CDR1 is MNHEY and CDR2 SMNVEV (reference sequence). Trimming took 7 bases from V and 4 from J, leaving 11 bases between them. In DNA, the CDR3 is TGTGCCAGCACTCGGGGGCCTTACAATGAGCAGTTCTTC. Its translation: CASTRGPYNEQFF.

This clonotype was picked up a small number of times. The V gene is TRBV20-1, the J gene TRBJ2-1, with 8 bases fitting TRBD2. The CDR3 length is 14 residues. Germline assignment: CDR1 DFQATT and CDR2 SNEGSKA (reference sequence). The V segment lost 3 bases and the J segment 8 bases; nucleotides outside the gene matches: 9. CDR3 in amino acids: CSASRTSGSHEQFF. For the CDR3, the DNA is TGCAGTGCTAGTCGTACTAGCGGCAGCCATGAGCAGTTCTTC.

This clonotype was counted only a few times. CDR3 nucleotide sequence: TGTGCCACCAGTGACAATAGCGGGAGCCCCAACAATGAGCAGTTCTTC. It specifies CATSDNSGSPNNEQFF. V usage is TRBV24-1 and J usage is TRBJ2-1; 9 bases match TRBD2. CDR3 length equals 16 residues. The V gene end was trimmed by 4 bases and the J gene end by 5 bases; junction bases not matched to a gene: 8. Germline CDR1 is KGHDR and CDR2 is SFDVKD.

The chain recombines TRBV3-1 with TRBJ2-3; D is tentatively TRBD1 or TRBD2 (5 bases each). CDR1 is LGHDT, CDR2 YNNKEL, per germline (reference sequence). The V end was cut by 4 bases, the J end by 5 bases, with 19 bases between. This CDR3 region has 16 residues. CDR3 in amino acids: CASSPRALAWGDTQYF. In DNA form, the CDR3 reads TGTGCCAGCAGCCCCAGGGCCCTAGCCTGGGGAGATACGCAGTATTTT.

This clonotype has just a few counts. The chain's CDR3 is CASSYGGLYEQYF. In DNA, the CDR3 is TGTGCCAGCAGTTACGGGGGCCTCTACGAGCAGTACTTC. The chain employs TRBV6-6 and TRBJ2-7; D perhaps matches TRBD1 (6 bases). The CDR3 has 13 amino acids. V lost 2 bases, J lost 3 bases, and 8 bases lay in between. Looked up from germline, CDR1 is MNHNY and CDR2 is SVGAGI (reference sequence).

The chain couples TRBV3-1 to TRBJ1-5; tentatively, D is TRBD1 (5 bases). The ends were cut back, 2 bases at V and 1 base at J, with 9 bases in the middle. The CDR3 spans 15 residues. Germline V gives CDR1 LGHDT, CDR2 YNNKEL (reference sequence). CDR3 amino acids: CASSQNPGSNQPQHF. As DNA, the CDR3 is TGTGCCAGCAGCCAAAATCCAGGGAGCAATCAGCCCCAGCATTTT.

This clonotype was detected only a few times. The genes are TRBV20-1 and TRBJ2-3, with D maybe TRBD2 (6 bases). CDR3 length equals 14 residues. Trimming shortened V by 5 bases and J by 3 bases, and 15 bases separated the two germline ends. CDR1 and CDR2 (germline): DFQATT, SNEGSKA (reference sequence). In nucleotides, the CDR3 is TGCAGTGCTGCGGGACGCCCGGGAACAGATACGCAGTATTTT. Residues: CSAAGRPGTDTQYF.

The chain joins TRBV6-5 to TRBJ2-1, with D perhaps matching TRBD1 (5 bases). This CDR3 is built from 13 residues. The germline V and J ends were trimmed by 2 bases and 10 bases, with 12 bases remaining between them. The V gene's germline CDR1 is MNHEY and CDR2 SVGAGI. This CDR3 reads CASSYVIGAEQFF. CDR3 in DNA: TGTGCCAGCAGTTACGTAATTGGGGCCGAGCAGTTCTTC.